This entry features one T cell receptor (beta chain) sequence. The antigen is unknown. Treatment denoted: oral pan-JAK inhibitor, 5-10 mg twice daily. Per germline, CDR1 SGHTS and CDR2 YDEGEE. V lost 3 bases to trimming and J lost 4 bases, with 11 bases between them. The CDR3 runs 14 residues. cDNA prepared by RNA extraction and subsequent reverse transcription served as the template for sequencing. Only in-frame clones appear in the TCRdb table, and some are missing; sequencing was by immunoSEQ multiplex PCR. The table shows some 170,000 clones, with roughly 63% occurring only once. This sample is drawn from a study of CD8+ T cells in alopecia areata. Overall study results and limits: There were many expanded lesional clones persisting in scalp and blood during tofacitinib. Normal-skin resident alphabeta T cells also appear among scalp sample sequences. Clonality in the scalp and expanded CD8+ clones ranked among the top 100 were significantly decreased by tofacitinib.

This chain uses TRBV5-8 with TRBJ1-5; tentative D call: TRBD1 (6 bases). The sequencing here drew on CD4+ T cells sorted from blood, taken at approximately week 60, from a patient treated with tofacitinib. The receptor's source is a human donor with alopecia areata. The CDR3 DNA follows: TGTGCCAGCAGCTCCAAACAGGGAAATCAGCCCCAGCATTTT. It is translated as CASSSKQGNQPQHF.